The entry below describes one T cell receptor (beta chain). This record comes from a study of blood T cell repertoires in COVID-19. Across the whole study: The United States, Italy and Spain supplied acute and convalescent COVID-19 samples. In each case, the material was cDNA or gDNA derived from T cells, B-cell-depleted T cells, or PBMCs.

The CDR3 runs to 14 residues. Trimming removed 6 bases at V and 4 bases at J, with 12 bases between. Germline V gene sequence: CDR1 SGHNT, CDR2 YENEEA. Per the study methods: Amplification from reference gene primers served as the basis for estimated nucleated cell counts. Method: immunoSEQ multiplex PCR; TCRdb's copy keeps in-frame clones and lacks some. D and trimming were read from the DNA, whereas the V and J calls and clone size are those reported in that table. Of just under 55,000 clones in the sample, 90% were seen once. The origin of this receptor is a woman aged 35 to 49 with active COVID-19. The sequenced sample was peripheral blood. This sequence joins TRBV11-3 and TRBJ2-2; the D is unclear. This chain's CDR3 is CASSDRLSTGELFF. The CDR3 DNA reads as TGTGCCAGCAGTGATCGACTGAGCACCGGGGAGCTGTTTTTT.